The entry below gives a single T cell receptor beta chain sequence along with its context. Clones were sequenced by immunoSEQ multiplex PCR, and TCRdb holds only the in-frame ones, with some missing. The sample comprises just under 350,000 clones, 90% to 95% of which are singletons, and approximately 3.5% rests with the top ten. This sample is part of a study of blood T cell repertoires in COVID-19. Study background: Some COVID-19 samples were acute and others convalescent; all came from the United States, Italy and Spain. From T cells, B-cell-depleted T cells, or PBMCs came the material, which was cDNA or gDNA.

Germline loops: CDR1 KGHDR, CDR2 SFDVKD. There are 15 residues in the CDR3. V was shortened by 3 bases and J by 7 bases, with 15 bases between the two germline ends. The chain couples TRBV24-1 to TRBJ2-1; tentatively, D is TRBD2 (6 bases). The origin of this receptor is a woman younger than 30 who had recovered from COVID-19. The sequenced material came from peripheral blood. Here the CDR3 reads CATSDMGETRNEQFF. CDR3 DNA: TGTGCCACCAGTGATATGGGGGAGACTAGAAATGAGCAGTTCTTC.